This T cell receptor beta chain originates from a study of shared clonotypes between healthy human individuals. Turning to the study itself: The people who gave samples were a couple of women and a few men aged 18 to 49. Plates per donor: three CD4 naive, three CD4 memory, two CD8 naive, one CD8 memory.

As for this clone: What it binds is not known.

Clones were sequenced by immunoSEQ multiplex PCR, and TCRdb holds only the in-frame ones, with some missing. The sample has approximately 2,300,000 clones, 85% to 95% seen once. Study-wide results and limits: The study generally estimated greater richness for naive than memory subsets.

CDR1 is SGHTA and CDR2 is FQGNSA in the germline V gene. Losses at the gene ends were 3 bases for V and 0 bases for J; bases not matched to a gene: 4. The CDR3 totals 15 residues. A CD45RA+ naive subset and a CD45RA-negative memory subset were split from CD4+ cells. Specimen: naive CD4+ T cells from PBMCs. Subset of the sample: CD45RA+ positively selected. The J gene is TRBJ2-7, the V gene TRBV7-2; the match to TRBD1 covers 8 bases. The sequence derives from a man aged 18 to 29 in good health. Some clones in this sample may be carry-over from other donors' samples. The CDR3 spells CASSLGQAVSYEQYF. CDR3 nucleotides: TGTGCCAGCAGCTTGGGACAGGCGGTCTCCTACGAGCAGTACTTC.